This is a list of T cell receptor beta chains from one sample in a study of T cells after yellow fever vaccination. TCRdb re-analysed the 5' RACE reads in MiXCR, keeping a single row per CDR3 protein. The sample yields over 100,000 distinct CDR3 sequences, approximately 8.4% seen once. The material sequenced was CD8+ T cells sorted from PBMCs, taken 45 days after the yellow fever booster vaccination. The receptors were sampled from a man younger than 40 who received the YFV17D yellow fever vaccine. Each CDR3 is given with its conserved first and last residue. Fields, in order: J gene, V gene, clone size, D gene, CDR3 DNA, CDR3 protein. The D gene is left open where the match is weak. Rows may omit the clone size; those that give it use once, few, many or a size class.

TRBJ2-5	TRBV5-1	many	TRBD2	TGCGCCAGCAGCTTGGATCTAGCGGGAGTAGTAGGGCAAGAGACCCAGTACTTC	CASSLDLAGVVGQETQYF
TRBJ2-1	TRBV4-3	-	TRBD2	TGCGCCAGCAGCCCCGGGACTAGCGGGGGGAATGAGCAGTTCTTC	CASSPGTSGGNEQFF
TRBJ1-1	TRBV7-9	few	-	TGTGCCAGCAGCTTCTCACGGGGGCCCACTGAAGCTTTCTTT	CASSFSRGPTEAFF
TRBJ2-3	TRBV28	-	-	TGTGCCAGCAGTTTAGGTTTGGCAGGGGCCACCGTGGGAGCAGATACGCAGTATTTT	CASSLGLAGATVGADTQYF
TRBJ1-1	TRBV5-5	-	-	TGTGCCAGCAGCTTGATTGAGGCGAACACTGAAGCTTTCTTT	CASSLIEANTEAFF
TRBJ1-1	TRBV19	many	-	TGTGCCAGTTCTCATGACTCAACGGGAGGCACTGAAGCTTTCTTT	CASSHDSTGGTEAFF
TRBJ1-5	TRBV12-3/TRBV12-4	many	-	TGTGCCAGCAGCAACAGGGTCGATAGCAATCAGCCCCAGCATTTT	CASSNRVDSNQPQHF
TRBJ2-7	TRBV27	many	-	TGTGCCAGCAGCCCAACAATAGGGGGAAGCTACGAGCAGTACTTC	CASSPTIGGSYEQYF
TRBJ2-7	TRBV7-6	few	TRBD1	TGTGCCAGCAGCACAACAGGGGAAGGCTACGAGCAGTACTTC	CASSTTGEGYEQYF
TRBJ2-1	TRBV3-1	many	-	TGTGCCAGCAGCCAAGAATCCGCGACCGCCTACAATGAGCAGTTCTTC	CASSQESATAYNEQFF
TRBJ2-1	TRBV9	-	-	TGTGCCAGCAGCGTATCGACGGGCCCCAATGAGCAGTTCTTC	CASSVSTGPNEQFF
TRBJ2-7	TRBV7-2	-	TRBD1	TGTGCCAGCAGCTTAGTTATGGACAGGGGGCTCTACGAGCAGTACTTC	CASSLVMDRGLYEQYF
TRBJ2-7	TRBV11-2	many	TRBD2	TGTGCCAGCAGACCTAGTCTAGCGGAGCCCTCCTCCTACGAGCAGTACTTC	CASRPSLAEPSSYEQYF
TRBJ2-2	TRBV5-1	few	TRBD1	TGCGCCAGCAGCACTAAGGGGGCGCTCATTGCCGGGGAGCTGTTTTTT	CASSTKGALIAGELFF
TRBJ2-2	TRBV5-6	many	-	TGTGCCAGCAGCTTATGGGGTCTCGGGGAGCTGTTTTTT	CASSLWGLGELFF
TRBJ1-2	TRBV29-1	few	-	TGCAGCGTCAAGGGTGGCCGGTCCTATGGCTACACCTTC	CSVKGGRSYGYTF
TRBJ2-7	TRBV13	-	-	TGTGCCAGCAGCGTTAAGGGGATCTACGAGCAGTACTTC	CASSVKGIYEQYF
TRBJ2-4	TRBV29-1	many	-	TGCAGCGTTGATATATTGGGTGGTATTCAGTACTTC	CSVDILGGIQYF
TRBJ2-1	TRBV14	-	TRBD1	TGTGCCAGCAGCCAAGATCCGGGACAGGGCTTCCTCAATGAGCAGTTCTTC	CASSQDPGQGFLNEQFF
TRBJ2-7	TRBV27	many	TRBD2	TGTGCCAGCAGCCCGACGGGACTAGCGGTCTTACAGTACTTC	CASSPTGLAVLQYF
TRBJ2-7	TRBV5-1	many	-	TGCGCCACCAGTGGGGCAGGGTCTGGGGAGCAGTACTTC	CATSGAGSGEQYF
TRBJ1-1	TRBV29-1	few	TRBD1	TGCAGCGTTCACAGGGGGTCCTATGAAGCTTTCTTT	CSVHRGSYEAFF